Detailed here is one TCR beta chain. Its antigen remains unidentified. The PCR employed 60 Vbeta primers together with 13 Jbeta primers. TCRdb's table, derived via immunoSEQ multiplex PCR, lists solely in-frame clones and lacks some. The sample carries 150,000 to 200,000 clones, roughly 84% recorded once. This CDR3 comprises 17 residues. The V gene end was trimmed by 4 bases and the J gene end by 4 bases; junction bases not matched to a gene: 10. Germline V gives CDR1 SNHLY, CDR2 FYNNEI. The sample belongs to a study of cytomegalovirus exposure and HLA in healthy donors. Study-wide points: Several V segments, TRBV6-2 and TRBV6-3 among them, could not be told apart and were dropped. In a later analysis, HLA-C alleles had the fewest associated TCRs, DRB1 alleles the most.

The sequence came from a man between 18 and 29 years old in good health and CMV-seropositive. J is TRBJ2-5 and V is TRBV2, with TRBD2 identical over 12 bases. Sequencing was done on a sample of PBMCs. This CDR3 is CASSGLTSGGFRETQYF. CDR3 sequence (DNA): TGTGCCAGCAGTGGACTGACTAGCGGGGGATTTCGAGAGACCCAGTACTTC.